These T cell receptor beta chains were read from a single sample in a study of shared clonotypes between healthy human individuals. Only in-frame clones appear in the TCRdb table, and some are missing; sequencing was by immunoSEQ multiplex PCR. The sample holds under 200,000 clones; 90% to 95% are singletons and the top ten take around 0.067%. Material: naive CD4+ T cells sorted from blood. These receptor sequences come from a young woman in good health. Each CDR3 is given with its conserved first and last residue. The order of the fields is V gene, clone size, D gene, J gene, CDR3 DNA, CDR3 protein. D genes are given only for firm matches. Only part of the rows carry a size: once, few, many, or a class if the clone is expanded.

v_gene: TRBV15; abundance: .; d_gene: TRBD2; j_gene: TRBJ2-7; CDR3nt: TGTGCCACCAGCAGAGATCTAGGGACAAGATGGATAGCGGGACTAGCGGGAGGTTACGAGCAGTACTTC; CDR3aa: CATSRDLGTRWIAGLAGGYEQYF
v_gene: TRBV5-1; abundance: .; d_gene: TRBD1; j_gene: TRBJ2-5; CDR3nt: TGCGCCAGCAGTTACGGACAGGGGGTCCAAGAGACCCAGTACTTC; CDR3aa: CASSYGQGVQETQYF
v_gene: TRBV11-2; abundance: .; d_gene: .; j_gene: TRBJ2-2; CDR3nt: TGTGCCAGCAGCTTAGTCCGGAGCGGGGAGCTGTTTTTT; CDR3aa: CASSLVRSGELFF
v_gene: TRBV5-4; abundance: .; d_gene: TRBD2; j_gene: TRBJ2-1; CDR3nt: TGTGCCAGCAGCTTAGGGACTAGCGGGAAAAATGAGCAGTTCTTC; CDR3aa: CASSLGTSGKNEQFF
v_gene: TRBV5-1; abundance: .; d_gene: TRBD1; j_gene: TRBJ2-1; CDR3nt: TGCGCCAGCAGCACGGGACAGGGCCCCTACAATGAGCAGTTCTTC; CDR3aa: CASSTGQGPYNEQFF
v_gene: TRBV7-2; abundance: .; d_gene: .; j_gene: TRBJ2-7; CDR3nt: TGTGCCAGCAGTTCTCCCCGACTAGCCTACGAGCAGTACTTC; CDR3aa: CASSSPRLAYEQYF
v_gene: TRBV29-1; abundance: .; d_gene: TRBD1; j_gene: TRBJ2-7; CDR3nt: TGCAGCGTTGTGGGACAGTCGACCTGGGAGCAGTACTTC; CDR3aa: CSVVGQSTWEQYF
v_gene: TRBV27; abundance: .; d_gene: .; j_gene: TRBJ2-6; CDR3nt: TGTGCCAGCAGTCCTCAGGTCCCGACCCGCCCTGGGGCCAACGTCCTGACTTTC; CDR3aa: CASSPQVPTRPGANVLTF
v_gene: TRBV10-3; abundance: .; d_gene: .; j_gene: TRBJ2-7; CDR3nt: TGTGCCATCAGTCACGGGAACGTCAGCTCCTACGAGCAGTACTTC; CDR3aa: CAISHGNVSSYEQYF
v_gene: TRBV28; abundance: .; d_gene: .; j_gene: TRBJ2-7; CDR3nt: TGTGCCAGCATCCCAACATTCGGGGCAGGGCCTTACGAGCAGTACTTC; CDR3aa: CASIPTFGAGPYEQYF
v_gene: TRBV7-9; abundance: .; d_gene: .; j_gene: TRBJ2-7; CDR3nt: TGTGCCAGCAGCTTATACGGTACCTACGAGCAGTACTTC; CDR3aa: CASSLYGTYEQYF
v_gene: TRBV2; abundance: .; d_gene: .; j_gene: TRBJ2-3; CDR3nt: TGTGCCAGCACCCAGCAGTCTGCCCGCACAGATACGCAGTATTTT; CDR3aa: CASTQQSARTDTQYF
v_gene: TRBV11-2; abundance: .; d_gene: .; j_gene: TRBJ2-7; CDR3nt: TGTGCCAGCAGCATTAACAGGGTTTTCCACGAGCAGTACTTC; CDR3aa: CASSINRVFHEQYF
v_gene: TRBV29-1; abundance: .; d_gene: TRBD2; j_gene: TRBJ2-7; CDR3nt: TGCAGCGTGGGACTAGCGGGACTCTACGAGCAGTACTTC; CDR3aa: CSVGLAGLYEQYF
v_gene: TRBV7-2; abundance: .; d_gene: TRBD1; j_gene: TRBJ2-5; CDR3nt: TGTGCCAGCAGCTTAGCCCAACAGGGGATTGAGACCCAGTACTTC; CDR3aa: CASSLAQQGIETQYF
v_gene: TRBV18; abundance: .; d_gene: .; j_gene: TRBJ2-7; CDR3nt: TGTGCCAGCTCACCGGGGACATCCTACGAGCAGTACTTC; CDR3aa: CASSPGTSYEQYF
v_gene: TRBV6-6; abundance: .; d_gene: .; j_gene: TRBJ1-5; CDR3nt: TGTGCCAGCAGTGCAGGGAGGGGACTCTCGGGTCAGCCCCAGCATTTT; CDR3aa: CASSAGRGLSGQPQHF
v_gene: TRBV4-1; abundance: .; d_gene: .; j_gene: TRBJ1-3; CDR3nt: TGCGCCAGCAGCCGCTTGGCAGGGGTCTCTGGAAACACCATATATTTT; CDR3aa: CASSRLAGVSGNTIYF
v_gene: TRBV11-2; abundance: .; d_gene: .; j_gene: TRBJ2-2; CDR3nt: TGTGCCAGCAGCTTAAATTCGGGCCAAGCGACCACCGGGGAGCTGTTTTTT; CDR3aa: CASSLNSGQATTGELFF
v_gene: TRBV5-1; abundance: .; d_gene: .; j_gene: TRBJ2-3; CDR3nt: TGCGCCAGCAGTTTTGTAGATACGCAGTATTTT; CDR3aa: CASSFVDTQYF
v_gene: TRBV25-1; abundance: .; d_gene: .; j_gene: TRBJ2-7; CDR3nt: TGTGCCAGCAGTGAACCCGGATCCTACGAGCAGTACTTC; CDR3aa: CASSEPGSYEQYF
v_gene: TRBV7-3; abundance: once; d_gene: .; j_gene: TRBJ1-5; CDR3nt: TGTGCCAGCAGCTTAACGCCCGGTCAGCCCCAGCATTTT; CDR3aa: CASSLTPGQPQHF
v_gene: TRBV20-1; abundance: .; d_gene: .; j_gene: TRBJ2-7; CDR3nt: TGCAGTGCGTACACCTACGAGCAGTACTTC; CDR3aa: CSAYTYEQYF
v_gene: TRBV18; abundance: once; d_gene: TRBD1; j_gene: TRBJ1-1; CDR3nt: TGTGCCAGCTCCCCGACAGGGATCACTGAAGCTTTCTTT; CDR3aa: CASSPTGITEAFF
v_gene: TRBV11-2; abundance: .; d_gene: .; j_gene: TRBJ2-2; CDR3nt: TGTGCCAGCAGCCCCTGGGGGGTGGCCGGGGAGCTGTTTTTT; CDR3aa: CASSPWGVAGELFF
v_gene: TRBV27; abundance: .; d_gene: TRBD2; j_gene: TRBJ2-2; CDR3nt: TGTGCCAGCCAAGGACTAGCGGGAGGCCCCGACACCGGGGAGCTGTTTTTT; CDR3aa: CASQGLAGGPDTGELFF
v_gene: TRBV4-1; abundance: .; d_gene: TRBD1; j_gene: TRBJ2-5; CDR3nt: TGCGCCAGCAGCCACCCCTGGACAGGGTTCCAAGAGACCCAGTACTTC; CDR3aa: CASSHPWTGFQETQYF
v_gene: TRBV5-4; abundance: .; d_gene: .; j_gene: TRBJ2-7; CDR3nt: TGTGCCAGCAGCCGTCTGATGGGCGACGAGCAGTACTTC; CDR3aa: CASSRLMGDEQYF
v_gene: TRBV5-1; abundance: .; d_gene: .; j_gene: TRBJ2-1; CDR3nt: TGCGCCAGCAGCTTGGGTCCCCCACGGGCTGAGCAGTTCTTC; CDR3aa: CASSLGPPRAEQFF
v_gene: TRBV28; abundance: .; d_gene: .; j_gene: TRBJ2-5; CDR3nt: TGTGCCAGCAGTCTTCCGGCCACGAAGACCCAGTACTTC; CDR3aa: CASSLPATKTQYF
v_gene: TRBV6-7; abundance: .; d_gene: TRBD2; j_gene: TRBJ2-7; CDR3nt: TGTGCCAGCAGTTACCCGGCGACGGGTCAGCGGGAGGTCGCGGACGAGCAGTACTTC; CDR3aa: CASSYPATGQREVADEQYF
v_gene: TRBV7-2; abundance: .; d_gene: TRBD1; j_gene: TRBJ1-1; CDR3nt: TGTGCCAGCAGCTTGCAGGGGGTGGAAACTGAAGCTTTCTTT; CDR3aa: CASSLQGVETEAFF
v_gene: TRBV4-1; abundance: .; d_gene: TRBD1; j_gene: TRBJ1-6; CDR3nt: TGCGCCAGCAGCCCCCGGGACAGGGCCAATTCACCCCTCCACTTT; CDR3aa: CASSPRDRANSPLHF
v_gene: TRBV28; abundance: .; d_gene: TRBD1; j_gene: TRBJ1-1; CDR3nt: TGTGCCAGCAGGAAACAAGCAGGGGGTGAAGCTTTCTTT; CDR3aa: CASRKQAGGEAFF
v_gene: TRBV4-2; abundance: few; d_gene: .; j_gene: TRBJ1-2; CDR3nt: TGTGCCAGCAGCCCCGGGAGAAATGGCTACACCTTC; CDR3aa: CASSPGRNGYTF
v_gene: TRBV30; abundance: .; d_gene: TRBD1; j_gene: TRBJ1-2; CDR3nt: TGTGCCTGGATAAGGACAGGGAACTATGGCTACACCTTC; CDR3aa: CAWIRTGNYGYTF
v_gene: TRBV6-1; abundance: .; d_gene: TRBD2; j_gene: TRBJ2-1; CDR3nt: TGTGCTGTGGGGACTAGCGCCCTCAATGAGCAGTTCTTC; CDR3aa: CAVGTSALNEQFF
v_gene: TRBV5-1; abundance: .; d_gene: TRBD2; j_gene: TRBJ2-7; CDR3nt: TGCGCCAGCAGCTTTTTAGCGGGAGGGCCGGGAGAGCAGTACTTC; CDR3aa: CASSFLAGGPGEQYF
v_gene: TRBV21-1; abundance: .; d_gene: .; j_gene: TRBJ2-7; CDR3nt: TGTGCCAGCAGCAAGGAACCGGGACAGGGGTTCGACGAGCAGTACTTC; CDR3aa: CASSKEPGQGFDEQYF
v_gene: TRBV5-1; abundance: .; d_gene: .; j_gene: TRBJ1-2; CDR3nt: TGCGCCAGCAGCTTGGAAGGAAACTATGGCTACACCTTC; CDR3aa: CASSLEGNYGYTF
v_gene: TRBV9; abundance: .; d_gene: TRBD1; j_gene: TRBJ1-3; CDR3nt: TGTGCCAGCAGCGCGGCGGTGGGGGACAGCTCTGGAAACACCATATATTTT; CDR3aa: CASSAAVGDSSGNTIYF
v_gene: TRBV28; abundance: .; d_gene: TRBD2; j_gene: TRBJ2-7; CDR3nt: TGTGCCAGCATCGCCACGCTAGCGGCATACGAGCAGTACTTC; CDR3aa: CASIATLAAYEQYF
v_gene: TRBV6-1; abundance: .; d_gene: .; j_gene: TRBJ2-7; CDR3nt: TGTGCCAGCACCGCTATGGGACCCGAGCAGTACTTC; CDR3aa: CASTAMGPEQYF
v_gene: TRBV27; abundance: .; d_gene: TRBD1; j_gene: TRBJ2-7; CDR3nt: TGTGCCAGCAGTCCTGGACAGGGAGGTTCCTACGAGCAGTACTTC; CDR3aa: CASSPGQGGSYEQYF
v_gene: TRBV5-1; abundance: .; d_gene: .; j_gene: TRBJ1-5; CDR3nt: TGCGCCAGCAGCCCCGAAATAAATAGCAATCAGCCCCAGCATTTT; CDR3aa: CASSPEINSNQPQHF
v_gene: TRBV4-2; abundance: .; d_gene: TRBD1; j_gene: TRBJ2-7; CDR3nt: TGTGCCAGCAGCCACCCGTCGAGGGGGCACCGTTCCTACGAGCAGTACTTC; CDR3aa: CASSHPSRGHRSYEQYF
v_gene: TRBV11-2; abundance: .; d_gene: .; j_gene: TRBJ2-1; CDR3nt: TGTGCCAGCAGCTTAACGGGGAATGAGCAGTTCTTC; CDR3aa: CASSLTGNEQFF
v_gene: TRBV6-5; abundance: .; d_gene: TRBD1; j_gene: TRBJ1-5; CDR3nt: TGTGCCAGCAGCCGGGTCAGGGGGACGGCTCAGCCCCAGCATTTT; CDR3aa: CASSRVRGTAQPQHF
v_gene: TRBV2; abundance: once; d_gene: .; j_gene: TRBJ2-7; CDR3nt: TGTGCCAGCAGGGGACCTTGGATAGCCGAGCAGTACTTC; CDR3aa: CASRGPWIAEQYF
v_gene: TRBV11-2; abundance: .; d_gene: .; j_gene: TRBJ2-5; CDR3nt: TGTGCCAGCAGCTTAGTTGACCTGTACCAAGAGACCCAGTACTTC; CDR3aa: CASSLVDLYQETQYF